This T cell receptor beta chain was sequenced during a study of OX40 agonist ivuxolimab in advanced cancers. About the study: Patients were infused with ivuxolimab every 2 weeks at 0.01 to 10 mg/kg.

Sequencing was performed with immunoSEQ multiplex PCR; in TCRdb, only in-frame clones are kept and a portion is missing. The top ten hold around two fifths of the sample, which has over 8,000 clones, approximately 70% seen once. Germline V gene sequence: CDR1 MNHNS, CDR2 SASEGT. V trimming: 0 bases; J trimming: 8 bases; junction bases outside the gene matches: 4. This CDR3 has 15 residues. This clone was seen a single time. The sequence came from an adult with an advanced solid tumor such as melanoma, head and neck, liver or kidney cancer. This rearrangement joins TRBV6-1 to TRBJ2-1, with 10 positions matching TRBD2. The starting material was CD4+ or CD8+ T cells sorted from blood, obtained in a trial of the OX40 agonist ivuxolimab. CDR3 sequence reads: CASSEAAGGPDEQFF. The CDR3, as DNA: TGTGCCAGCAGTGAAGCAGCGGGAGGGCCAGATGAGCAGTTCTTC.